This TCR beta chain was captured in a study of blood T cells in healthy people across ages (dated by TCRdb to the mid-2010s). As for the study more broadly: In model experiments, template switching captured roughly one uniquely barcoded TCR beta cDNA molecule for every two T cells. The study measured age-related changes in TCR beta repertoire diversity using deep sequencing normalized with unique cDNA molecular identifiers. The donors were divided into four age groups: young (average approximately 15 years), middle-aged (about 40), aged (around 59) and long-lived (about 80). Using the same blood draw, the study looked at two additional independent replicas of 1 million unique cDNA reads for two donors, one aged 18 to 30 and the other aged 80 or older. Overall study results and their limits: The CMV infection status of donors was not known, potentially confounding age-related changes in expanded clonotypes. Observed TCR beta diversity per million T cells fell roughly linearly with age, and a significant reduction was already apparent by age about 43. Estimates of total diversity based on one million sequenced T cells were considered lower bounds and underestimates. Observed TCR beta diversity correlated strongly with the percentage of naive T cells measured by flow cytometry. Bulk unsorted PBMC profiling prevented conclusive comparison of naive and antigen-experienced compartments. The long-lived group showed more naive CD4+ T cells, fewer expanded clones and increased TCR diversity than the aged group, suggesting age selection.

This clonotype was detected a few times. Its antigen has not been determined. Base qualities are not provided; no much larger clone lies one nucleotide away. Libraries were made using 5' RACE. Sequencing took place on an Illumina HiSeq 2500. A second PCR of roughly 6 to 12 cycles was performed with a sample-barcoded 5' primer and a J-beta primer mix. A template-switch 5' adaptor carrying 12 random nucleotides introduced a unique molecular identifier onto each TCR beta cDNA molecule. Each sample yielded at least 3 million CDR3-containing paired-end reads. The Mint cDNA synthesis kit, primed by a TRBC-specific oligonucleotide, was used to synthesize first-strand cDNA from all RNA. After uracil-DNA glycosylase treatment, a first 18-cycle PCR used universal primers M1SS and BC2_uni_R on all cDNA. As for the original processing: For normalization, 1 million high-quality reads were randomly selected from each sample, with every read carrying a distinct molecular identifier. Reads sharing molecular identifiers were discarded rather than binned into consensus sequences. MiTCR, run with a Q25 quality threshold and the strictest error-elimination algorithm, handled CDR3 identification, clonotype clustering and error correction. Lower-bound total TCR beta diversity was estimated with a nonparametric unseen species model using Euler transformation. Through fastp at Q25 and MiXCR, TCRdb rebuilt clones from the public reads, retaining in-frame beta chains. Entries are consolidated by CDR3 protein sequence, retaining the most common genes and DNA. The V and J calls and clone size are TCRdb's, not the authors'. Within this sample are more than 900,000 distinct CDR3 sequences, with almost 25% of them counted one time only. The top ten clones comprise around 0.75% of the sample.

Systemically healthy Caucasian individuals from Russia, 39 in total and aged about 6 to 100 years, were included as donors. Ten milliliters of peripheral blood were drawn from each donor into EDTA-treated Vacutainer tubes. Ficoll-Paque density-gradient centrifugation was used to isolate PBMCs, with at least 6.5 million per sample. Trizol reagent was used to extract total RNA from PBMCs, with at least 6 micrograms per sample. Naive CD45RAhigh/CD27high T cell percentages were measured by flow cytometry on a PBMC aliquot from every donor. The sample was also linked to a second study, of T cells of mothers and their children. In that second paper, the authors write: Donors were nine systemically healthy Caucasian individuals: three mothers and their six children. cDNA synthesis consumed the entire amount of extracted RNA, loaded at about 1.5 ug RNA in each 15 ul reaction. In the second PCR, sample barcodes and 2-4 random nucleotides were introduced via the M1S primer. More than 9 million TCR beta CDR3 reads were obtained from each mother, and some 3.3 million reads were obtained from each child. In both related and unrelated pairs, thymic selection shapes the output of TCR recombination in a similar way, with inherited differences having only a minor effect. Normalized repertoire overlap was always found to be slightly, but never significantly, higher in related mother-child pairs than in unrelated mother-child pairs. No persistent microchimeric T cell clones were found, with a detection sensitivity of around 100 clones per million clonotypes. The study used deep NGS to compare TCR beta repertoires of mothers and children, seeking features distinguishing related mother-child pairs from unrelated individuals. Mothers averaged roughly 40 +/- 4 years of age and children averaged about 10 +/- 4 years. Libraries were sequenced on Illumina HiSeq 2000 with 100+100 nt paired-end reads after adapter ligation with NEBNext reagents. To prevent cross-contamination, the mother and child libraries were prepared a month apart and were sequenced in separate runs. Between roughly 450,000 and 2,000,000 distinct TCR beta clonotypes were identified per donor. Naive TCR beta clonotypes were estimated from low-frequency clonotypes matched to each donor's FACS-determined naive share, without sorting.

The clonotype comes from a girl aged 2-15 years in good health. The sequenced sample was blood.

Here the CDR3 is given as CSVTPTGGRDNEQFF. The bases read TGCAGCGTAACACCAACAGGGGGCCGAGACAATGAGCAGTTCTTC. The rearrangement joined TRBV29-1 to TRBJ2-1, and 9 junction bases match TRBD1. Ends trimmed: V by 6 bases, J by 5 bases; bases unmatched to a gene: 11. CDR3 length: 15 amino acids, cysteine to phenylalanine. The only DNA kept is the CDR3, 45 bases in frame from the first base. Per the germline V gene, SQVTM is the CDR1 and ANQGSEA is the CDR2.